Only a few counts were recorded for the clone carrying this T cell receptor (beta chain). The data were taken from a study of blood T cell repertoires in COVID-19. Study details: The United States, Italy and Spain supplied acute and convalescent COVID-19 samples. Nucleic acid was either cDNA or gDNA, and it came from T cells, B-cell-depleted T cells, or PBMCs.

V dropped 4 bases and J dropped 10; count of bases not matched to a gene: 5. CDR1 and CDR2 from the germline V gene are MNHEY and SMNVEV (reference sequence). This CDR3 is built from 14 residues. Per the study methods: Amplification of reference gene primers provided the estimated nucleated cell counts. The table came from immunoSEQ multiplex PCR; TCRdb's copy has only in-frame clones and leaves some out. The DNA was the basis for D and trimming; V, J and clone size are from that table. The table lists 70,000 to 95,000 clones, over 75% of them singletons. The sequence was obtained from a human donor in a cohort sampled during active COVID-19. The material sequenced was peripheral blood. The chain couples TRBV27 to TRBJ1-4; 11 positions agree with TRBD1. For the CDR3, the DNA is TGTGCCAGCAGTTCTCGGACAGGGGGCGGAAAACTGTTTTTT. The encoded protein is CASSSRTGGGKLFF. Filled out from reference TRBV27 and TRBJ1-4, the complete variable domain reads EAQVTQNPRYLITVTGKKLTVTCSQNMNHEYMSWYRQDPGLGLRQIYYSMNVEVTDKGDVPEGYKVSRKEKRNFPLILESPSPNQTSLYFCASSSRTGGGKLFFGSGTQLSVL.